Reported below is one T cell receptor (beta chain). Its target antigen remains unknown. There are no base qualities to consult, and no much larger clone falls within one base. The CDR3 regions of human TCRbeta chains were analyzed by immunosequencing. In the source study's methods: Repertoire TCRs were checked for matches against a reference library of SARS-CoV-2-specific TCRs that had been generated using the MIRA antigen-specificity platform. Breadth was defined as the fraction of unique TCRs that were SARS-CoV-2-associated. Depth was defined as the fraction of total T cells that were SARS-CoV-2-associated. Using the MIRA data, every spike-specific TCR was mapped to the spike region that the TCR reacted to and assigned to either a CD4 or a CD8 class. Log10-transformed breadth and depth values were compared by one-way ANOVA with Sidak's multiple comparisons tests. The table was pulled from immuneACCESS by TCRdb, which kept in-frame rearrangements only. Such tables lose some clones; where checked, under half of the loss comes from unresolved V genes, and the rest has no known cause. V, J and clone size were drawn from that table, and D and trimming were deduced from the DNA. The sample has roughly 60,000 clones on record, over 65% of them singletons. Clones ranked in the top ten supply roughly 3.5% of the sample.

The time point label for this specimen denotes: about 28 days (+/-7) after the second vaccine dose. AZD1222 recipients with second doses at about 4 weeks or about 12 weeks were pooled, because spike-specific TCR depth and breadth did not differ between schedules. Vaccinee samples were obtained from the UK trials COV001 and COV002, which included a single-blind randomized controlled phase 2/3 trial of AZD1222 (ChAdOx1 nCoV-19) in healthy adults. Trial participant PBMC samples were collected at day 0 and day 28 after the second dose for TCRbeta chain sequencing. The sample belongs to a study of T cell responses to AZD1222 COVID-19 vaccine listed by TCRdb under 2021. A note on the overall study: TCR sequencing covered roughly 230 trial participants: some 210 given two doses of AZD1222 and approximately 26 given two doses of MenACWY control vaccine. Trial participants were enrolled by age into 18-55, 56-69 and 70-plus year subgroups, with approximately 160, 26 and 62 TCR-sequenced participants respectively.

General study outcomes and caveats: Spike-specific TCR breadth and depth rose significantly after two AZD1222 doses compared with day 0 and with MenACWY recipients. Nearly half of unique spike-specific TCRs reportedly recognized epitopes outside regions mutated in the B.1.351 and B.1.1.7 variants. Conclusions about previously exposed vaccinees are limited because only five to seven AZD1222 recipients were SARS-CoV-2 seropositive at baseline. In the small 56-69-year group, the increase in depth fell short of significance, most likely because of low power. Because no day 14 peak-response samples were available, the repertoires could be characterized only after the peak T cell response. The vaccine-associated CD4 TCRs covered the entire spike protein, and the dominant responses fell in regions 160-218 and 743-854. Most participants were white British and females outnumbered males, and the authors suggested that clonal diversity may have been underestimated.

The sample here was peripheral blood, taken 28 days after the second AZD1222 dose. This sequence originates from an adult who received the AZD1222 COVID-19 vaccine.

The DNA sequence follows: TGTGCCAGCAGCCAAGGACTCTTTAACGGGGGGGCCCAAGAGACCCAGTACTTC. It encodes CASSQGLFNGGAQETQYF. Recombination connected TRBV5-4 to TRBJ2-5; TRBD2 fits 8 bases in the junction. CDR1 and CDR2 were assigned from the germline V gene (reference sequence) as SGHNT and YYREEE. V and J are trimmed by 4 bases and 1 base, and the gene matches miss 15 bases of the junction. Measured from the cysteine to the phenylalanine, the CDR3 is 18 residues long. Only the CDR3 part of the read is kept: 54 bases, read in frame from the first base. Where the CDR3 stops, the reference TRBV5-4 and TRBJ2-5 genes take over; the full variable domain is ETGVTQSPTHLIKTRGQQVTLRCSSQSGHNTVSWYQQALGQGPQFIFQYYREEENGRGNFPPRFSGLQFPNYSSELNVNALELDDSALYLCASSQGLFNGGAQETQYFGPGTRLLVL.